Presented here are 21 T cell receptor beta chains from one specimen sequenced in a study of prognosis after radiotherapy for stage I lung cancer. Amplicons of TCR beta CDR3 were generated from genomic DNA by two-round multiplex PCR. Specific primers for each TRBV and TRBJ gene were what first-round PCR used. TCRdb re-called the multiplex PCR reads with MiXCR, one entry per CDR3 protein. This sample has 30,000 to 35,000 distinct CDR3 sequences; about 34% occur once, and the top ten carry more than 30%. The source was PBMCs, collected before or after stereotactic body radiation therapy (not recorded which). These receptors were collected from a donor aged 50 or older with non-small cell lung cancer.

This clonotype was seen more than once but under ten times. A much larger clone lies one base from this, so it may be a read error. V and J are TRBV29-1 and TRBJ2-7; TRBD2 matches at 11 bases. Germline values: CDR1 SQVTM, CDR2 ANQGSEA. Trimming removed 0 bases from V and 3 bases from J; junction bases left unmatched: 7. The CDR3 consists of 16 residues. CDR3 bases: TGCAGCGTTGAAGATCTCACTAGCGGGAGAGTCTACGAGCAGTACTTC. Translating gives CSVEDLTSGRVYEQYF.

As for this clonotype: A much larger clone differs from this one at a single base, so this may be a read error. This chain uses TRBV27 with TRBJ2-3, with unresolved D. This CDR3 region has 14 residues. V was cut by 5 bases and J by 2 bases, with 11 bases left in between. CDR1 and CDR2 from the germline V gene are MNHEY and SMNVEV (reference sequence). The CDR3 protein is CASSPFRVTDTQYF. As DNA, the CDR3 is TGTGCCAGCAGTCCATTCAGAGTCACAGATACGCAGTATTTT.

The table lists this clonotype with many counts. J is TRBJ2-3 and V is TRBV7-3; possibly TRBD2 for D (6 bases). The CDR3 runs to 15 residues. Looked up from germline, CDR1 is SGHTA and CDR2 is FQGTGA. Trimming shortened V by 1 base and J by 0 bases, and 8 bases separated the two germline ends. In nucleotides, the CDR3 is TGTGCCAGCAGCTTAAGTCTAGCGAGCACAGATACGCAGTATTTT. This encodes CASSLSLASTDTQYF.

Of note for this clonotype: The conserved phenylalanine or tryptophan is not found at the CDR3 terminus, so this likely reflects a read error. This chain links TRBV9 with TRBJ1-2, with a possible D match to TRBD1 (5 bases). There are 15 residues in the CDR3. In germline, CDR1 is SGDLS, CDR2 YYNGEE. Trimming stripped 0 bases from V and 4 bases from J, with 13 bases between. In nucleotides, the CDR3 is TGTGCCAGCAGCGTAGCGACAGTGGAAGGCTATGGCTACACCTCC. Translation: CASSVATVEGYGYTS.

This clonotype was counted at least ten times. CDR3 protein: CASSRRTGNTEAFF. Written as DNA, the CDR3 is TGTGCCAGCAGCCGCCGGACAGGGAACACTGAAGCTTTCTTT. This rearrangement joins TRBV7-2 to TRBJ1-1, with 7 bases aligning to TRBD1. There are 14 residues in the CDR3. Germline assignment: CDR1 SGHTA and CDR2 FQGNSA. The V segment lost 5 bases and the J segment 1 base; nucleotides outside the gene matches: 4.

The sample holds many counts of this clonotype. This rearrangement joins TRBV28 to TRBJ1-1, with a tentative D call TRBD1 (5 bases). Germline V gene data show CDR1 as MDHEN and CDR2 as SYDVKM. V was shortened by 1 base and J by 2 bases, with 14 bases between the two germline ends. This CDR3 contains 16 residues. The CDR3 region is CASSLFAGTANTEAFF. For the CDR3, the DNA is TGTGCCAGCAGTTTATTCGCCGGGACGGCAAACACTGAAGCTTTCTTT. The complete variable domain, with remaining parts taken from reference TRBV28 and TRBJ1-1, reads DVKVTQSSRYLVKRTGEKVFLECVQDMDHENMFWYRQDPGLGLRLIYFSYDVKMKEKGDIPEGYSVSREKKERFSLILESASTNQTSMYLCASSLFAGTANTEAFFGQGTRLTVV.

By share of the sample, this clonotype is medium-sized. The chain has TRBV5-1 and TRBJ1-2; no firm D call. With 0 bases removed from V and 4 bases from J, the gap between germline ends came to 10 bases. In germline, CDR1 is SGHRS, CDR2 YFSETQ. The CDR3 is 14 residues long. The CDR3 spells CASSLDGKSYGYTF. In DNA, the CDR3 is TGCGCCAGCAGCTTGGATGGAAAAAGCTATGGCTACACCTTC.

The rearrangement uses TRBV2 and TRBJ2-1; D possibly corresponds to TRBD1 (6 bases). CDR3 length: 17 amino acids. Trimming cost V 0 bases and J 7 bases, with 19 bases left between them. CDR1 SNHLY and CDR2 FYNNEI come from the germline V gene. This chain's CDR3 is CASSEAPAGVLLNEQFF. For the CDR3, the DNA is TGTGCCAGCAGTGAAGCGCCGGCAGGGGTCTTACTGAATGAGCAGTTCTTC.

This clonotype was detected ten times or more. The gene calls are TRBV4-2 and TRBJ2-5; 8 bases fit TRBD1. J lost 0 bases, V lost 0 bases, and 9 bases had no gene match. The germline V gene has CDR1 LGHNA and CDR2 YNFKEQ. The CDR3 consists of 18 residues. CDR3: CASSQDPYDRGHQETQYF. The CDR3 DNA is TGTGCCAGCAGCCAAGACCCCTACGACAGGGGACACCAAGAGACCCAGTACTTC.

J is TRBJ2-5 and V is TRBV5-6; D may be TRBD1 (6 bases). In germline, CDR1 is SGHDT, CDR2 YYEEEE. V gave up 4 bases and J gave up 4 bases, with 14 bases separating them. The CDR3 has 14 amino acids. The CDR3 spells CASSENTGSETQYF. In DNA, the CDR3 is TGTGCCAGCAGCGAAAATACAGGGTCAGAGACCCAGTACTTC.

The chain couples TRBV29-1 to TRBJ2-7, with 7 bases lining up with TRBD1. The CDR3 has 13 amino acids. The ends lost 8 bases at V and 2 bases at J; junction bases unmatched: 9. Per germline, CDR1 SQVTM and CDR2 ANQGSEA. CDR3 residues: CSFGQAATYEQYF. Written as DNA, the CDR3 is TGCAGCTTTGGACAGGCGGCTACCTACGAGCAGTACTTC.

The chain uses TRBV28 and TRBJ2-7, with D unresolved. The length of the CDR3 is 16 residues. Germline assignment: CDR1 MDHEN and CDR2 SYDVKM. V gave up 5 bases and J gave up 0 bases, with 17 bases separating them. DNA of the CDR3: TGTGCCAGCAGTCCTGTCCTCGGCGCTTCCTCCTACGAGCAGTACTTC. Protein: CASSPVLGASSYEQYF.

The gene calls are TRBV6-2 or TRBV6-3 and TRBJ1-2; TRBD1 might be the D (6 bases). This CDR3 comprises 15 residues. Germline V gene lookup returns CDR1 MNHEY and CDR2 SVGEGT. Trimming removed 5 bases at V and 2 bases at J, with 15 bases between. The CDR3 spells CASSEGGGQNYGYTF. CDR3 sequence (DNA): TGTGCCAGCAGTGAGGGGGGTGGACAGAACTATGGCTACACCTTC.

The V gene is TRBV7-8, the J gene TRBJ2-2; 8 bases line up with TRBD2. With 1 base clipped from V and 6 bases from J, the junction kept 4 bases outside the gene matches. CDR3 length: 15 residues. Germline CDR1 and CDR2: SGHVS and FQNEAQ. The CDR3 loop is CASSLEAGVAGELFF. The CDR3 DNA follows: TGTGCCAGCAGCTTAGAAGCGGGAGTCGCCGGGGAGCTGTTTTTT.

This clonotype was counted a single time. A much larger clone differs from this one at a single base, so this may be a read error. CDR3 in amino acids: CASSPPVGASGYTF. The CDR3 DNA reads TGTGCCAGCAGCCCCCCAGTGGGGGCTAGTGGCTACACCTTC. This chain joins TRBV3-1 and TRBJ1-2; weak D call: TRBD1 (6 bases). CDR1 LGHDT and CDR2 YNNKEL come from the germline V gene (reference sequence). The V end was cut by 4 bases, the J end by 7 bases, with 16 bases between. The CDR3 sequence is 14 residues long.

Regarding this clonotype: One base away lies a much larger clone, so this may be a sequencing read error. The V call is TRBV14, the J call TRBJ2-7, with 7 bases fitting TRBD1. The CDR3 has 15 amino acids. The germline CDR1 and CDR2 sequences are SGHDN and FVKESK. The CDR3 DNA sequence: TGTGCCATCAGCAGCCCCGGGACAGTTTCCTACGAGCAGTACTTC. It yields the protein CAISSPGTVSYEQYF.

This clonotype is a singleton in its sample. The likely explanation is a read error, given a far larger clone one base away. The rearrangement links TRBV6-4 to TRBJ1-2; 10 nucleotides match TRBD1. This CDR3 comprises 15 residues. Germline CDR1 and CDR2: MRHNA and SNTAGT. Trimming took 6 bases from V and 4 from J; bases not matched to a gene: 8. Written as DNA, the CDR3 is TGTGCCAGCAGACGGGACAGGGGTGGCGGCTATGGCTACACCTTC. This gives the protein CASRRDRGGGYGYTF.

Comment on this clonotype: It differs at one base from a far larger clone, so likely a read error. This chain joins TRBV10-3 and TRBJ2-5, with 12 bases lining up with TRBD2. Unmatched junction bases numbered 9, after V lost 5 bases and J lost 5 bases. The germline V gene has CDR1 ENHRY and CDR2 SYGVKD. The CDR3 spans 16 residues. CDR3 sequence reads: CAISYLTSGSFETQYF. CDR3 bases: TGTGCCATCAGTTACTTGACTAGCGGGAGTTTTGAGACCCAGTACTTC.

There are many counts of this clonotype. J is TRBJ2-1 and V is TRBV4-1; 8 bases fit TRBD2. The J segment lost 0 bases and the V segment lost 3 bases, leaving 7 bases of the junction unmatched. This CDR3 comprises 17 residues. CDR1 is MGHRA and CDR2 is YSYEKL in the germline V gene. This chain's CDR3 is CASSQVSGTYSYNEQFF. The CDR3 DNA sequence: TGCGCCAGCAGCCAGGTTAGCGGGACTTACTCCTACAATGAGCAGTTCTTC.

V gene TRBV19 combines with J gene TRBJ2-3; 7 bases align to TRBD2. J was trimmed by 2 bases and V by 2 bases; bases with no gene match: 4. The CDR3 length is 15 residues. CDR1 is LNHDA and CDR2 is SQIVND in the germline V gene (reference sequence). CDR3 in amino acids: CASSILGLVTDTQYF. Here the CDR3 DNA reads TGTGCCAGTAGTATATTAGGACTAGTCACAGATACGCAGTATTTT.

This clonotype has a count of ten or more. V usage is TRBV15 and J usage is TRBJ2-7; D not certain. Germline values: CDR1 LNHNV, CDR2 YYDKDF (reference sequence). V gave up 1 base and J gave up 3 bases, with 10 bases separating them. CDR3 length equals 14 residues. The CDR3 here is CATSRVADLYEQYF. In nucleotides, the CDR3 is TGTGCCACCAGCAGAGTTGCGGACCTCTACGAGCAGTACTTC.